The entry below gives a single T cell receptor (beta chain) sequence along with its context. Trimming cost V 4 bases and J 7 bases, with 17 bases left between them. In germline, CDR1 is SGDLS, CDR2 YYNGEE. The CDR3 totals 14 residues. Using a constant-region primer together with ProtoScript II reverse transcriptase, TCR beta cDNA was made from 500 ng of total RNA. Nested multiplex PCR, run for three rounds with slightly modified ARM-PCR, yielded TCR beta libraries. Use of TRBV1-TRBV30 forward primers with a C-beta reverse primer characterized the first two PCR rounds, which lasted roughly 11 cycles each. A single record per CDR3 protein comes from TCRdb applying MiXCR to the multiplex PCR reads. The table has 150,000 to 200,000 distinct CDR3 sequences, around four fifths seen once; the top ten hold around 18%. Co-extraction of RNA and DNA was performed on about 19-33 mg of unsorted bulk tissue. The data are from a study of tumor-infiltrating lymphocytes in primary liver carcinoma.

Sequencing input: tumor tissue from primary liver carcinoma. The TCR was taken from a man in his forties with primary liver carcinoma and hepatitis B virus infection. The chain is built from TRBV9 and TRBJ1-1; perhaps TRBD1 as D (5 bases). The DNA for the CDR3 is TGTGCCAGCAGCCCGTCCACATTGGACATTGAAGCTTTCTTT. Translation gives CASSPSTLDIEAFF.